The source of this TCR beta chain is a study of PD-L1 blockade in urothelial cancer. Background on the study: Blood analysis was done at 3 weeks (second dose) and 6 weeks after treatment began.

TCRdb's copy holds only in-frame clones and misses some; the assay was immunoSEQ multiplex PCR. The data contain about 56,000 clones, about 85% of them seen just once; the ten biggest clones take up less than 20%. The CDR3 runs 16 residues. Germline CDR1 and CDR2: SGHAT and FQNNGV. The V gene end was trimmed by 7 bases and the J gene end by 0 bases; junction bases not matched to a gene: 11. A note on this clone: Its antigen remains unidentified.

Study findings and constraints: Below-median TCR clonality that was measured in pretreatment blood predicted better survival.

The time point was: pretreatment peripheral blood. The chain is built from TRBV11-2 and TRBJ1-2, with TRBD1 identical over 7 bases. The TCR comes from a man aged 65-85 years with urothelial cancer. The sample in question was PBMCs, obtained around atezolizumab (anti-PD-L1) treatment. The CDR3, as DNA: TGTGCCAGCATCCCCCTGAGGGGGCGAACTAACTATGGCTACACCTTC. This gives the protein CASIPLRGRTNYGYTF.